The rows below give T cell receptor beta chains drawn from one sample of a study of control samples from healthy donors and cancer patients. The method was immunoSEQ multiplex PCR; TCRdb's version includes in-frame clones alone and lacks a portion of them. The data contain 45,000 to 60,000 clones, around 94% of them singletons. Sequenced material: blood. The source of these receptors is a man aged 25 to 40 in good health. CDR3s include the opening cysteine and the closing phenylalanine or tryptophan. Fields, in order: J gene, V gene, CDR3 protein.

j_gene: TRBJ2-3; v_gene: TRBV6-6; CDR3aa: CASRGTSFGGDTQYF
j_gene: TRBJ1-3; v_gene: TRBV28; CDR3aa: CASTLTLLSGNTIYF
j_gene: TRBJ1-1; v_gene: TRBV27; CDR3aa: CASSSWGKGNTEAFF
j_gene: TRBJ1-1; v_gene: TRBV19; CDR3aa: CASGTGSSWTEAFF
j_gene: TRBJ2-7; v_gene: TRBV6-5; CDR3aa: CASSSPGQYEQYF
j_gene: TRBJ2-7; v_gene: TRBV6-6; CDR3aa: CASSVTGTYVYEQYF
j_gene: TRBJ1-1; v_gene: TRBV18; CDR3aa: CASRPPGILNTEAFF
j_gene: TRBJ1-2; v_gene: TRBV19; CDR3aa: CASRRVGADYGYTF
j_gene: TRBJ1-1; v_gene: TRBV7-3; CDR3aa: CASSRDSMNTEAFF
j_gene: TRBJ1-3; v_gene: TRBV30; CDR3aa: CARQGEPGNTIYF
j_gene: TRBJ2-3; v_gene: TRBV10-3; CDR3aa: CAISSSTSGNTDTQYF
j_gene: TRBJ1-5; v_gene: TRBV5-6; CDR3aa: CASSLNRQVTHQPQHF
j_gene: TRBJ1-1; v_gene: TRBV18; CDR3aa: CASSPGIAEAFF
j_gene: TRBJ1-6; v_gene: TRBV4-2; CDR3aa: CASSQGRGGGSYNSPLHF
j_gene: TRBJ2-5; v_gene: TRBV4-2; CDR3aa: CASSQDGSGGLGTQYF
j_gene: TRBJ2-1; v_gene: TRBV6-5; CDR3aa: CASIGGKGNEQFF
j_gene: TRBJ2-5; v_gene: TRBV15; CDR3aa: CATAARADQETQYF
j_gene: TRBJ1-2; v_gene: TRBV5-6; CDR3aa: CASSLRDRGYGYTF
j_gene: TRBJ2-3; v_gene: TRBV19; CDR3aa: CASSPQASFTDTQYF
j_gene: TRBJ2-1; v_gene: TRBV9; CDR3aa: CASSQTSGRTTEQFF
j_gene: TRBJ1-2; v_gene: TRBV6-6; CDR3aa: CASSPQTSYGYTF
j_gene: TRBJ1-2; v_gene: TRBV10-3; CDR3aa: CAISETGTGSYGYTF
j_gene: TRBJ1-1; v_gene: TRBV3-1/TRBV3-2; CDR3aa: CASSQKDREWGEAFF
j_gene: TRBJ1-4; v_gene: TRBV7-9; CDR3aa: CASSLDDRGRANEKLFF
j_gene: TRBJ2-7; v_gene: TRBV2; CDR3aa: CASSEVPGWILSSYEQYF
j_gene: TRBJ1-5; v_gene: TRBV7-8; CDR3aa: CASSLAAGVSNQPQHF
j_gene: TRBJ2-1; v_gene: TRBV2; CDR3aa: CARRFWTRRGSYNEQFF
j_gene: TRBJ2-1; v_gene: TRBV29-1; CDR3aa: CSAPGTDYNEQFF
j_gene: TRBJ2-5; v_gene: TRBV30; CDR3aa: CAWSKGGAGTQYF
j_gene: TRBJ1-2; v_gene: TRBV4-1; CDR3aa: CASSQDRGQPNYGYTF
j_gene: TRBJ1-5; v_gene: TRBV30; CDR3aa: CAWSSGLDQPQHF
j_gene: TRBJ2-5; v_gene: TRBV28; CDR3aa: CASSFRLAGTETQYF
j_gene: TRBJ1-4; v_gene: TRBV6-2/TRBV6-3; CDR3aa: CASSYSIGNANEKLFF
j_gene: TRBJ1-2; v_gene: TRBV28; CDR3aa: CATTDGPKGGYTF
j_gene: TRBJ1-2; v_gene: TRBV13; CDR3aa: CASSLGGVNYGYTF
j_gene: TRBJ1-1; v_gene: TRBV28; CDR3aa: CASSSAGTTEAFF
j_gene: TRBJ1-2; v_gene: TRBV5-6; CDR3aa: CASSATGTGVNYGYTF
j_gene: TRBJ1-2; v_gene: TRBV5-6; CDR3aa: CASSLKREPMGGYTF
j_gene: TRBJ1-4; v_gene: TRBV3-1/TRBV3-2; CDR3aa: CASSQEFGQGNEKLFF
j_gene: TRBJ2-1; v_gene: TRBV5-1; CDR3aa: CASSGSGDYNEQFF
j_gene: TRBJ2-7; v_gene: TRBV6-2/TRBV6-3; CDR3aa: CASSRGYEQYF
j_gene: TRBJ2-1; v_gene: TRBV5-1; CDR3aa: CASSLIAGGRYNEQFF
j_gene: TRBJ1-6; v_gene: TRBV9; CDR3aa: CASSVDGSGNSPLHF
j_gene: TRBJ2-3; v_gene: TRBV7-2; CDR3aa: CASSLRLAGADTQYF
j_gene: TRBJ2-7; v_gene: TRBV2; CDR3aa: CASSEASGNTYEQYF
j_gene: TRBJ1-1; v_gene: TRBV28; CDR3aa: CASSRTGVNTEAFF
j_gene: TRBJ2-1; v_gene: TRBV30; CDR3aa: CAWTSGSSLRGYEQFF
j_gene: TRBJ2-7; v_gene: TRBV19; CDR3aa: CASSKGQVNYEQYF
j_gene: TRBJ2-7; v_gene: TRBV7-3; CDR3aa: CASSPKGGGLAVTYEQYF
j_gene: TRBJ1-5; v_gene: TRBV18; CDR3aa: CASSQISGGGSSNQPQHF
j_gene: TRBJ1-4; v_gene: TRBV30; CDR3aa: CAWSAGTVPNEKLFF
j_gene: TRBJ1-1; v_gene: TRBV29-1; CDR3aa: CSVAVTTEAFF
j_gene: TRBJ1-3; v_gene: TRBV28; CDR3aa: CASSLFRVGGNTIYF